The 10 T cell receptor beta chains presented below share a single source sample, sequenced in a study of blood T cell repertoires in COVID-19. The method was immunoSEQ multiplex PCR; TCRdb's version includes in-frame clones alone and lacks a portion of them. The data show 450,000 to 500,000 clones, 75% to 90% seen once. Sequencing was carried out using peripheral blood. The receptors come from a human donor in a cohort sampled during active COVID-19.

The chain employs TRBV10-2 and TRBJ1-5; D remains unclear. The CDR3 is made up of 14 amino acids. Germline V gene sequence: CDR1 WSHSY, CDR2 SAAADI. Trimming removed 3 bases at V and 2 bases at J, with 8 bases between. Written as DNA, the CDR3 is TGCGCCAGCAGTGATGTCCTTCGCAATCAGCCCCAGCATTTT. This encodes CASSDVLRNQPQHF.

The chain carries TRBV3-1 (or the pseudogene TRBV3-2) and TRBJ1-5; weak D call: TRBD1 (5 bases). Germline V gene sequence: CDR1 LGHDT, CDR2 YNNKEL (reference sequence). Trimming shortened V by 4 bases and J by 5 bases, and 9 bases separated the two germline ends. The CDR3 is 13 residues long. For the CDR3, the DNA is TGTGCCAGCAGCCGTGGGGGGGATCAGCCCCAGCATTTT. Translated, it gives CASSRGGDQPQHF.

V and J are TRBV19 and TRBJ1-1, with D maybe TRBD1 (5 bases). This CDR3 is 13 amino acids long. In germline, CDR1 is LNHDA, CDR2 SQIVND (reference sequence). Trimming pared 3 bases from V and 7 bases from J, leaving 12 bases between. In DNA, the CDR3 is TGTGCCAGTAGTATGAACAGGCCACGTGAAGCTTTCTTT. This sequence encodes CASSMNRPREAFF. The full variable domain, completed using reference TRBV19 and TRBJ1-1, is DGGITQSPKYLFRKEGQNVTLSCEQNLNHDAMYWYRQDPGQGLRLIYYSQIVNDFQKGDIAEGYSVSREKKESFPLTVTSAQKNPTAFYLCASSMNRPREAFFGQGTRLTVV.

As DNA, the CDR3 is TGTGCCAGCAGCTCTAACAGGTACAATGAGCAGTTCTTC. Protein product: CASSSNRYNEQFF. This chain joins TRBV7-2 and TRBJ2-1, with D perhaps matching TRBD1 (5 bases). Trimming left V 4 bases short and J 4 bases short, with 8 bases between. Germline-derived CDR1 and CDR2 are SGHTA and FQGNSA. The CDR3 loop spans 13 amino acids.

The genes are TRBV28 and TRBJ2-1; D might be TRBD2 (6 bases). CDR3 size: 15 residues. The germline gives CDR1 MDHEN, CDR2 SYDVKM. V was cut by 7 bases and J by 4 bases, with 17 bases left in between. The CDR3 region is CASMYPTSFYNEQFF. CDR3 in DNA: TGTGCCAGCATGTATCCGACTAGTTTTTACAATGAGCAGTTCTTC. The whole variable domain, remainder taken from reference TRBV28 and TRBJ2-1, is DVKVTQSSRYLVKRTGEKVFLECVQDMDHENMFWYRQDPGLGLRLIYFSYDVKMKEKGDIPEGYSVSREKKERFSLILESASTNQTSMYLCASMYPTSFYNEQFFGPGTRLTVL.

The chain is built from TRBV28 and TRBJ1-3; 7 bases line up with TRBD1. V lost 4 bases to trimming and J lost 4 bases; unmatched junction nucleotides: 13. The germline V gene encodes CDR1 MDHEN and CDR2 SYDVKM. The CDR3 is 17 residues long. The CDR3 here is CASSSLRTGAKGNTIYF. In DNA, the CDR3 is TGTGCCAGCAGTTCCCTACGAACAGGGGCAAAAGGAAACACCATATATTTT.

This rearrangement joins TRBV4-1 to TRBJ2-7; 10 bases align to TRBD2. The V gene's germline CDR1 is MGHRA and CDR2 YSYEKL. V trimming: 2 bases; J trimming: 3 bases; junction bases outside the gene matches: 4. This CDR3 comprises 15 residues. This CDR3 reads CASSQTASGSYEQYF. CDR3 sequence (DNA): TGCGCCAGCAGCCAAACCGCTAGCGGGAGCTACGAGCAGTACTTC.

The chain links TRBV19 to TRBJ1-6, with 9 bases identical to TRBD1. The CDR3 is 21 amino acids. V lost 3 bases to trimming and J lost 0 bases; unmatched junction nucleotides: 15. Germline loops: CDR1 LNHDA, CDR2 SQIVND (reference sequence). The CDR3 loop is CASSISAGTGLLSSYNSPLHF. The CDR3 DNA follows: TGTGCCAGTAGTATCTCTGCCGGGACAGGGCTTTTGAGCTCCTATAATTCACCCCTCCACTTT.

The V call is TRBV5-4, the J call TRBJ2-3; the match to TRBD2 covers 7 bases. CDR1 and CDR2 from the germline V gene are SGHNT and YYREEE (reference sequence). Germline trimming cut 0 bases from V and 0 bases from J; bases unmatched to any gene: 10. CDR3 length: 18 residues. CDR3 DNA: TGTGCCAGCAGCTTGGGGTTAGCGGGCCCTACTAGCACAGATACGCAGTATTTT. Translated, it gives CASSLGLAGPTSTDTQYF.

This chain joins TRBV30 and TRBJ2-4; 7 bases are shared with TRBD2. This CDR3 is built from 13 residues. Germline CDR1 reads GTSNPN; CDR2 reads SVGIG (reference sequence). The V gene end was trimmed by 5 bases and the J gene end by 4 bases; junction bases not matched to a gene: 5. CDR3 in DNA: TGTGCCTGGGGGAGGGGAGGGAAAAACATTCAGTACTTC. As protein: CAWGRGGKNIQYF.